This T cell receptor beta chain was identified in a study of T cells in Graves' hyperthyroidism and ophthalmopathy. The CDR3 spans 16 residues, counting both ends. Looked up from germline, CDR1 is SGHRS and CDR2 is YFSETQ. There are many counts of this clonotype. No DNA is shown, since the ends of the CDR3 on it are uncertain; the CDR3 is the one TCRdb lists. Lactation, pregnancy, other autoimmune disease or uncontrolled infection excluded patients. First hyperthyroidism diagnosis is when the blood sample was obtained, before any ophthalmopathy symptoms. The investigators amplified TCR beta CDR3 regions from RNA transcripts. During a first-round RT-PCR of the TCR CDR3, the HTBI primer set was used. Each CDR3 protein is one row after TCRdb ran MiXCR on the multiplex PCR reads. The sample consists of approximately 270,000 distinct CDR3 sequences, roughly 15% of them appearing once.

The material sequenced was blood. V is TRBV5-1 and J is TRBJ2-1; TRBD1, the table's D call, was not compared with the DNA. The receptor comes from a woman aged 40-49 years with Graves' hyperthyroidism that later progressed to Graves' ophthalmopathy. The CDR3 is CASSFGEGQLYNEQFF.